The 6 T cell receptor beta chains below come from one sample, sequenced in a study of blood T cell repertoires in COVID-19. Method: immunoSEQ multiplex PCR; TCRdb's copy keeps in-frame clones and lacks some. This sample has around 700,000 clones, with approximately 90% found just once. Sequencing input: peripheral blood. These receptors originate from a woman younger than 30 with acute or convalescent COVID-19.

This chain joins TRBV3-1 (or the pseudogene TRBV3-2) and TRBJ1-1; TRBD1 aligns across 10 bases. Germline CDR1 is LGHDT and CDR2 is YNNKEL (reference sequence). V lost 6 bases to trimming and J lost 5 bases; unmatched junction nucleotides: 9. There are 15 residues in the CDR3. The chain's CDR3 is CASSSGTGAKTEAFF. The DNA of the CDR3 is TGTGCCAGCAGTTCCGGGACAGGGGCGAAGACTGAAGCTTTCTTT.

The V gene is TRBV6-5, the J gene TRBJ1-2; no definite D call. Trimming removed 2 bases from V and 8 bases from J, with 18 bases in between. Germline CDR1 reads MNHEY; CDR2 reads SVGAGI. The CDR3 is 15 residues long. The CDR3 region is CASSYRGWREEGYTF. Here the CDR3 DNA reads TGTGCCAGCAGTTACCGAGGGTGGAGAGAGGAAGGCTACACCTTC.

The rearrangement links TRBV24-1 to TRBJ1-2; D call uncertain. The CDR3 contains 13 residues. CDR1 and CDR2 (germline): KGHDR, SFDVKD. V lost 4 bases and J lost 8, with 13 bases in between. Here the CDR3 reads CATSDERWAGYTF. CDR3 in DNA: TGTGCCACCAGTGACGAAAGGTGGGCCGGCTACACCTTC.

In its sample, this clone was seen a few times. This sample includes further DNA sequences coding for the same CDR3. The chain combines TRBV6-5 with TRBJ2-7; tentative D call: TRBD1 (5 bases). Germline CDR1 and CDR2: MNHEY and SVGAGI. CDR3 length: 14 amino acids. Trimming removed 2 bases at V and 1 base at J, with 9 bases between. DNA for the CDR3: TGTGCCAGCAGTTACGGGCAGGGTTCCTACGAGCAGTACTTC. Translation: CASSYGQGSYEQYF.

The chain recombines TRBV9 with TRBJ2-7, with a weak D call TRBD2 (6 bases). The germline V and J ends were trimmed by 2 bases and 4 bases, with 16 bases remaining between them. The CDR3 runs to 15 residues. Germline V lookup: CDR1 SGDLS, CDR2 YYNGEE. In DNA, the CDR3 is TGTGCCAGCAGCGTCTGGGGGGAGTCGTTTTACGAGCAGTACTTC. Residues: CASSVWGESFYEQYF.

The chain has TRBV5-1 and TRBJ1-5; D possibly corresponds to TRBD1 (5 bases). There are 13 residues in the CDR3. With 5 bases removed from V and 5 bases from J, the gap between germline ends came to 11 bases. Germline assignment: CDR1 SGHRS and CDR2 YFSETQ. The CDR3, as DNA: TGCGCCAGCAGAAGGGGCGAGGATCAGCCCCAGCATTTT. It yields the protein CASRRGEDQPQHF.